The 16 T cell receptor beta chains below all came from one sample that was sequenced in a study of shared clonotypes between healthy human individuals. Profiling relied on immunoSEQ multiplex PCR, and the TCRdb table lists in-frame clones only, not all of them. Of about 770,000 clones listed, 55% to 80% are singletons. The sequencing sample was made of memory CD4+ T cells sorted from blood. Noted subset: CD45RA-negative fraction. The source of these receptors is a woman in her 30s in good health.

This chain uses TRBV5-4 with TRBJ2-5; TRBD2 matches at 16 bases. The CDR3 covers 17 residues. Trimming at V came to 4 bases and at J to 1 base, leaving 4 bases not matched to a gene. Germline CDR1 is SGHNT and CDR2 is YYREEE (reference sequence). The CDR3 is CASSPGTSGRAQETQYF. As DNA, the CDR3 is TGTGCCAGCAGCCCCGGGACTAGCGGGAGGGCCCAAGAGACCCAGTACTTC.

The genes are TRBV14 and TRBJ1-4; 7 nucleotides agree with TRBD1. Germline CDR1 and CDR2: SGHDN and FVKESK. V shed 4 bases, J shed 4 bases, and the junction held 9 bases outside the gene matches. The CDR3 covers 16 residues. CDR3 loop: CASSRPATGFNEKLFF. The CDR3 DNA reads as TGTGCCAGCAGCCGCCCGGCGACAGGGTTTAATGAAAAACTGTTTTTT. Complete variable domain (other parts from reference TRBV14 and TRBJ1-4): EAGVTQFPSHSVIEKGQTVTLRCDPISGHDNLYWYRRVMGKEIKFLLHFVKESKQDESGMPNNRFLAERTGGTYSTLKVQPAELEDSGVYFCASSRPATGFNEKLFFGSGTQLSVL.

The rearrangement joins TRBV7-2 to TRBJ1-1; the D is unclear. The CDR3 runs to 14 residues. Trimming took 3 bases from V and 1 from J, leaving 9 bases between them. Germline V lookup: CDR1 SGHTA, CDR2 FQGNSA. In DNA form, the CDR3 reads TGTGCCAGCAGCTTGTTGAATTCGAACACTGAAGCTTTCTTT. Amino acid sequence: CASSLLNSNTEAFF.

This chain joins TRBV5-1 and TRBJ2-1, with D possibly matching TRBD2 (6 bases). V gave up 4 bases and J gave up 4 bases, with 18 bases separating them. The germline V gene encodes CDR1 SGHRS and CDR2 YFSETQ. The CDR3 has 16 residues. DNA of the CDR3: TGCGCCAGCAGCCCCTCCCCCACGGGAGTGTACAATGAGCAGTTCTTC. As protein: CASSPSPTGVYNEQFF.

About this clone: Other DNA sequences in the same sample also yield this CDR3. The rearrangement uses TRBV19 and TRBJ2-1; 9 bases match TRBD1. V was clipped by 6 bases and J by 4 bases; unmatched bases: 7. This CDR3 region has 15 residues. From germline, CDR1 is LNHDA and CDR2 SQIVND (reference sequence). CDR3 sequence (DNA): TGTGCCAGTAGCCTCCGGGACAGGGAGTACAATGAGCAGTTCTTC. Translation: CASSLRDREYNEQFF.

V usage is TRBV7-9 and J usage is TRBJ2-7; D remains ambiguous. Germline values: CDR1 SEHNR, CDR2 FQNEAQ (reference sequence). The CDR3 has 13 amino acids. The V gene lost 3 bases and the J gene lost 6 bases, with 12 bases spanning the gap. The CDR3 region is CASSFDSLREQYF. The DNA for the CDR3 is TGTGCCAGCAGCTTTGATTCCCTACGCGAGCAGTACTTC. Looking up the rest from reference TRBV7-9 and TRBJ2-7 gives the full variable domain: DTGVSQNPRHKITKRGQNVTFRCDPISEHNRLYWYRQTLGQGPEFLTYFQNEAQLEKSRLLSDRFSAERPKGSFSTLEIQRTEQGDSAMYLCASSFDSLREQYFGPGTRLTVT.

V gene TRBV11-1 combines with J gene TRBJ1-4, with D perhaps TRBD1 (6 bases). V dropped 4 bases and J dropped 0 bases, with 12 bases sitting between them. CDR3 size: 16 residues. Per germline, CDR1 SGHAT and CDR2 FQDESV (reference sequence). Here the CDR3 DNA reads TGTGCCAGCAGCTCGGACAGAATAGCAACTAATGAAAAACTGTTTTTT. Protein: CASSSDRIATNEKLFF.

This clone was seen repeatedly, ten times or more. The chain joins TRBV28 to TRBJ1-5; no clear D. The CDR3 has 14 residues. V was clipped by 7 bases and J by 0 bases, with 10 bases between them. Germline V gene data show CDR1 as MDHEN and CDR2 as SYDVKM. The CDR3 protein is CASIRRNSNQPQHF. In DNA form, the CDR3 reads TGTGCCAGCATCAGGAGGAATAGCAATCAGCCCCAGCATTTT.

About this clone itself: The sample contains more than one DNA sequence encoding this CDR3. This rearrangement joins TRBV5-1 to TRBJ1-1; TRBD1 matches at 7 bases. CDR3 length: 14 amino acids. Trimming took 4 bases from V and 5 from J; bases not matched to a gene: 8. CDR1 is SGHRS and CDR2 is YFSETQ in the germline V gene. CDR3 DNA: TGCGCCAGCAGCCCGGGGACAGTTGGAACTGAAGCTTTCTTT. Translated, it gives CASSPGTVGTEAFF.

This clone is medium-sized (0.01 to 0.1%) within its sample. CDR3 region: CASSLVAGLAGDTQYF. In nucleotides, the CDR3 is TGTGCCAGCAGCTTGGTCGCGGGACTAGCAGGGGATACGCAGTATTTT. The gene calls are TRBV5-4 and TRBJ2-3, with 9 bases lining up with TRBD2. The CDR3 is made up of 16 amino acids. Germline V gene sequence: CDR1 SGHNT, CDR2 YYREEE (reference sequence). Losses at the gene ends were 0 bases for V and 6 bases for J; bases not matched to a gene: 8.

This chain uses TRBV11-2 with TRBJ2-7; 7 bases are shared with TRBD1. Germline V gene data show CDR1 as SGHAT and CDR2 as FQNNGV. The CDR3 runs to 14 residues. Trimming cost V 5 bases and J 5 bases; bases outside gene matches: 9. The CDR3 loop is CASSNSRQGHEQYF. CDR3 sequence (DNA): TGTGCCAGCAGCAATTCGAGACAGGGTCACGAGCAGTACTTC.

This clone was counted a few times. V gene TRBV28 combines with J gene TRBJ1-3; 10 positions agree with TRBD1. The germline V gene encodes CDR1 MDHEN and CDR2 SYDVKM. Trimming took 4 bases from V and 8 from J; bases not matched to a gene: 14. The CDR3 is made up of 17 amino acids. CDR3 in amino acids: CASSSFPPTGGRDTIYF. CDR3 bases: TGTGCCAGCAGTTCATTTCCCCCGACAGGGGGCAGGGACACCATATATTTT. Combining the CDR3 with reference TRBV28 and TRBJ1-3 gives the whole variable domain DVKVTQSSRYLVKRTGEKVFLECVQDMDHENMFWYRQDPGLGLRLIYFSYDVKMKEKGDIPEGYSVSREKKERFSLILESASTNQTSMYLCASSSFPPTGGRDTIYFGEGSWLTVV.

The CDR3 DNA sequence: TGTGCCAGCAGTTACTCGAGGCAGGGGGCAGGTGGCTACACCTTC. Protein sequence: CASSYSRQGAGGYTF. The chain links TRBV6-5 to TRBJ1-2; 8 nucleotides agree with TRBD1. The germline V gene has CDR1 MNHEY and CDR2 SVGAGI. The CDR3 length is 15 residues. Losses at the gene ends were 0 bases for V and 7 bases for J; bases not matched to a gene: 7.

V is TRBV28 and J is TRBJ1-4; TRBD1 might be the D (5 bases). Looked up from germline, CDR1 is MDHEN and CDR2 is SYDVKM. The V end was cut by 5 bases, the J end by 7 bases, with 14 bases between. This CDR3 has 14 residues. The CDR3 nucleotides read TGTGCCAGCAGTCTCCCCCGGAGGGGTGAAAAACTGTTTTTT. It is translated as CASSLPRRGEKLFF.

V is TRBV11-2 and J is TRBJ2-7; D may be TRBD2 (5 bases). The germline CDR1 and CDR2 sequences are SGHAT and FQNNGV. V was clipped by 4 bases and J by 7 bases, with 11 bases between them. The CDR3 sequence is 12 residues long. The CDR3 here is CASSSRAGEQYF. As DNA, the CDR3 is TGTGCCAGCAGCTCGAGGGCCGGGGAGCAGTACTTC.

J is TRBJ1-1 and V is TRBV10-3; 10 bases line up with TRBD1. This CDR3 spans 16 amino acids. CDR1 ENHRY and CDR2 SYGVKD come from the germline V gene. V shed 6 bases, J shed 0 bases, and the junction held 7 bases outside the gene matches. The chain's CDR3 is CAIRGGQGSMNTEAFF. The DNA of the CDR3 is TGTGCCATCAGGGGGGGACAGGGGAGCATGAACACTGAAGCTTTCTTT.